These T cell receptor beta chains were read from a single sample in a study of blood T cell repertoires in COVID-19. The data were produced by immunoSEQ multiplex PCR, yet TCRdb's version contains in-frame clones alone and is incomplete. The sample shows about 320,000 clones, 89% of them seen only once. Material for sequencing was PBMCs or T cells enriched from blood (not recorded which). The origin of the receptors is a man in his 60s who had recovered from COVID-19. Each CDR3 is given with its conserved first and last residue. The order of the fields is clone size, V gene, D gene, J gene, CDR3 DNA, CDR3 protein. D genes are given only for firm matches. Clone size, where shown, is once, few, many, or a class for clones that have expanded.

abundance: .
v_gene: TRBV28
d_gene: TRBD1
j_gene: TRBJ2-7
CDR3nt: TGTGCCAGCAGTTACGGGACAGGGGTGACCGAGCAGTACTTC
CDR3aa: CASSYGTGVTEQYF

abundance: .
v_gene: TRBV4-2
d_gene: .
j_gene: TRBJ1-4
CDR3nt: TGTGCCAGCAGCCAAGAGCGGGGCGCAACTAATGAAAAACTGTTTTTT
CDR3aa: CASSQERGATNEKLFF

abundance: .
v_gene: TRBV2
d_gene: .
j_gene: TRBJ1-6
CDR3nt: TGTGCCAGCCTACAGGGTAATAATTCACCCCTCCACTTT
CDR3aa: CASLQGNNSPLHF

abundance: once
v_gene: TRBV7-3
d_gene: .
j_gene: TRBJ1-1
CDR3nt: TGTGCCAGCGGGGCCACCGGGTCCCCGAGCACTGAAGCTTTCTTT
CDR3aa: CASGATGSPSTEAFF

abundance: .
v_gene: TRBV5-1
d_gene: TRBD1
j_gene: TRBJ1-2
CDR3nt: TGCGCCAGCAGCCCGGGGGACAGAAATCTTTATGGCTACACCTTC
CDR3aa: CASSPGDRNLYGYTF

abundance: .
v_gene: TRBV21-1
d_gene: .
j_gene: TRBJ2-1
CDR3nt: TGTGCCAGCAGCAAATGCGCGTCTAGCGGGAGGGCCTTAATCAATGAGCAGTTCTTC
CDR3aa: CASSKCASSGRALINEQFF

abundance: .
v_gene: TRBV28
d_gene: TRBD1
j_gene: TRBJ2-7
CDR3nt: TGTGCCAGCAGCCCTACAGGGGCGCTCTACGAGCAGTACTTC
CDR3aa: CASSPTGALYEQYF

abundance: .
v_gene: TRBV5-1
d_gene: .
j_gene: TRBJ2-7
CDR3nt: TGCGCCAGCAGCGGGGGAGGACCCTTCCTGGGGGACGAGCAGTACTTC
CDR3aa: CASSGGGPFLGDEQYF

abundance: .
v_gene: TRBV19
d_gene: .
j_gene: TRBJ2-7
CDR3nt: TGTGCCAGTAGTCTATACCCAGGGGCCTACGAGCAGTACTTC
CDR3aa: CASSLYPGAYEQYF

abundance: once
v_gene: TRBV27
d_gene: TRBD2
j_gene: TRBJ2-2
CDR3nt: TGTGCCAGCAGACCTCTAGCGGGAGGCACCACCGGGGAGCTGTTTTTT
CDR3aa: CASRPLAGGTTGELFF

abundance: .
v_gene: TRBV15
d_gene: TRBD1
j_gene: TRBJ1-4
CDR3nt: TGTGCCACCAGCAGAGGGGACAGACACTATGAAAAACTGTTTTTT
CDR3aa: CATSRGDRHYEKLFF

abundance: .
v_gene: TRBV29-1
d_gene: TRBD1
j_gene: TRBJ2-7
CDR3nt: TGCAGCGTGAAGCCCGGGACAGGGATCAACGAGCAGTACTTC
CDR3aa: CSVKPGTGINEQYF

abundance: .
v_gene: TRBV18
d_gene: TRBD1
j_gene: TRBJ1-1
CDR3nt: TGTGCCAGCTCACCAAGTAGGGCAGGGGGGAACACTGAAGCTTTCTTT
CDR3aa: CASSPSRAGGNTEAFF

abundance: .
v_gene: TRBV2
d_gene: TRBD2
j_gene: TRBJ2-3
CDR3nt: TGTGCCAGCAGTCTAAGAAGGACTAGCGGGAGCTCAGATACGCAGTATTTT
CDR3aa: CASSLRRTSGSSDTQYF

abundance: .
v_gene: TRBV4-2
d_gene: .
j_gene: TRBJ2-5
CDR3nt: TGTGCCAGCAGCCCCGGGACTGGCTTAGAGACCCAGTACTTC
CDR3aa: CASSPGTGLETQYF

abundance: .
v_gene: TRBV28
d_gene: TRBD2
j_gene: TRBJ2-4
CDR3nt: TGTGCCAGCAGTACCCAGCGGGAGGGTAAGATTCAGTACTTC
CDR3aa: CASSTQREGKIQYF

abundance: .
v_gene: TRBV18
d_gene: .
j_gene: TRBJ2-3
CDR3nt: TGTGCCAGCTCACCACTCGGCAGGGGAACCGGCACAGATACGCAGTATTTT
CDR3aa: CASSPLGRGTGTDTQYF

abundance: .
v_gene: TRBV7-3
d_gene: TRBD2
j_gene: TRBJ2-6
CDR3nt: TGTGCCAGCACCTCACTAGCGGGACGCTCTGGGGCCAACGTCCTGACTTTC
CDR3aa: CASTSLAGRSGANVLTF

abundance: .
v_gene: TRBV27
d_gene: TRBD2
j_gene: TRBJ2-3
CDR3nt: TGTGCCAGCAGTTTCCTCGCCTTACTAGCGGGAAGTAAATCAGATACGCAGTATTTT
CDR3aa: CASSFLALLAGSKSDTQYF

abundance: .
v_gene: TRBV5-1
d_gene: .
j_gene: TRBJ1-3
CDR3nt: TGCGCCAGCAGCTTTGACACCTCTGGAAACACCATATATTTT
CDR3aa: CASSFDTSGNTIYF

abundance: .
v_gene: TRBV10-2
d_gene: .
j_gene: TRBJ2-1
CDR3nt: TGCGCCAGCAGTGAGGAAGGGACAAACTACAATGAGCAGTTCTTC
CDR3aa: CASSEEGTNYNEQFF

abundance: .
v_gene: TRBV5-1
d_gene: TRBD2
j_gene: TRBJ2-7
CDR3nt: TGCGCCAGCACTGAACGGGAGGGCCCATACGAGCAGTACTTC
CDR3aa: CASTEREGPYEQYF

abundance: .
v_gene: TRBV5-1
d_gene: TRBD1
j_gene: TRBJ1-2
CDR3nt: TGCGCCAGCAGCTGGGACAGTGACTATGGCTACACCTTC
CDR3aa: CASSWDSDYGYTF

abundance: .
v_gene: TRBV18
d_gene: .
j_gene: TRBJ1-4
CDR3nt: TGTGCCAGCTCACCACCGGGGGGTCTTAATGAAAAACTGTTTTTT
CDR3aa: CASSPPGGLNEKLFF